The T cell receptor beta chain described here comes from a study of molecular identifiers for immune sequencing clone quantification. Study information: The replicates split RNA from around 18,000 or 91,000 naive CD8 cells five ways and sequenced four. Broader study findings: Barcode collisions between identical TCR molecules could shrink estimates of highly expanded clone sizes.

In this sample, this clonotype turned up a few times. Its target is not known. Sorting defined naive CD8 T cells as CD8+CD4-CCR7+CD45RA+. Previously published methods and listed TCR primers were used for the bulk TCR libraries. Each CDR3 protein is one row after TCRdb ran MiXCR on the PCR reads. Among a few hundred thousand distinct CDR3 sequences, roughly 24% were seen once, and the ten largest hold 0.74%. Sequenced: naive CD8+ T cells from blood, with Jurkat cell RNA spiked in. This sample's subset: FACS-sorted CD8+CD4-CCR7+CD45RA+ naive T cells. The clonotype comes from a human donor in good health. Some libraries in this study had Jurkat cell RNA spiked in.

The CDR3 DNA reads TGTGCCAGCAGCTCATCTAGCGGGGTCTCTGAGCAGTACTTC. It is translated as CASSSSSGVSEQYF. This sequence joins TRBV7-9 and TRBJ2-7; 9 bases line up with TRBD2. Per germline, CDR1 SEHNR and CDR2 FQNEAQ (reference sequence). The CDR3 consists of 14 residues. J was trimmed by 7 bases and V by 4 bases; bases with no gene match: 8.